The 20 T cell receptor beta chains reported below all come from one sample, sequenced in a study of T cell repertoires in cytomegalovirus infection. TCRdb reprocessed the reads with MiXCR, giving one entry per CDR3 protein. The sample has roughly 320,000 distinct CDR3 sequences, about 9.2% seen once. Sequencing was carried out using PBMCs. The receptors stem from a human donor in good health (CMV status not recorded). Some clones in this sample may be carry-over from other donors' samples.

This clonotype was counted many times. The chain is built from TRBV20-1 and TRBJ2-1; 12 bases line up with TRBD2. CDR1 DFQATT and CDR2 SNEGSKA come from the germline V gene (reference sequence). This CDR3 is 18 amino acids long. Unmatched junction bases numbered 9, after V lost 3 bases and J lost 0 bases. The CDR3 DNA follows: TGCAGTGCTAGTCCCTTAGCTAGCGGGGGGGCCTCCTACAATGAGCAGTTCTTC. As protein: CSASPLASGGASYNEQFF.

V and J are TRBV20-1 and TRBJ1-1; D call uncertain. This CDR3 is built from 14 residues. V lost 3 bases to trimming and J lost 2 bases, with 13 bases between them. CDR1 is DFQATT, CDR2 SNEGSKA, per germline (reference sequence). The CDR3 nucleotides read TGCAGTGCTAGGACCAGAGGCAGAAACACTGAAGCTTTCTTT. Amino acids: CSARTRGRNTEAFF.

Many counts were recorded for this clonotype. V usage is TRBV6-5 and J usage is TRBJ2-1; 10 bases map to TRBD2. The CDR3 contains 15 residues. After removal of 2 bases from V and 6 bases from J, the junction contained 4 bases not matched to a gene. CDR1 and CDR2 (germline): MNHEY, SVGAGI. Here the CDR3 reads CASSYLSGGANEQFF. Written as DNA, the CDR3 is TGTGCCAGCAGTTACCTCAGCGGGGGGGCCAATGAGCAGTTCTTC.

Many counts were recorded for this clonotype. This rearrangement joins TRBV7-2 to TRBJ2-3; the match to TRBD2 covers 10 bases. The CDR3 spans 15 residues. V lost 4 bases, J lost 4 bases, and 5 bases stayed unmatched. Germline V gene data show CDR1 as SGHTA and CDR2 as FQGNSA. The DNA for the CDR3 is TGTGCCAGCAGCTCAGCGGGGGGGCCCGCAGATACGCAGTATTTT. It encodes CASSSAGGPADTQYF.

This clonotype was picked up many times. J is TRBJ2-5 and V is TRBV11-3; TRBD1 agrees at 7 bases. The CDR3 runs to 13 residues. With 10 bases clipped from V and 3 bases from J, the junction kept 8 bases outside the gene matches. Per germline, CDR1 SGHNT and CDR2 YENEEA. CDR3 loop: CATTTGAEETQYF. Here the CDR3 DNA reads TGTGCCACCACCACAGGGGCAGAAGAGACCCAGTACTTC.

The sample holds many counts of this clonotype. The V and J genes are TRBV7-2 and TRBJ2-3; TRBD1 aligns across 11 bases. V lost 8 bases, J lost 3 bases, and 4 bases stayed unmatched. Germline V gene sequence: CDR1 SGHTA, CDR2 FQGNSA. The CDR3 is made up of 14 amino acids. CDR3 DNA: TGTGCCAGCGGGGGGGACAGGGGGACAGATACGCAGTATTTT. It is translated as CASGGDRGTDTQYF.

With respect to this clonotype: A much larger clone lies a single base off, so this may be a read error. The gene calls are TRBV29-1 and TRBJ2-5, with D uncertain. The CDR3 extends over 13 amino acids. Germline CDR1 and CDR2: SQVTM and ANQGSEA. V lost 7 bases to trimming and J lost 5 bases, with 17 bases between them. The DNA of the CDR3 is TGCAGCGCCGAACAGACCCCCGGGGAGACCCAGTACTTC. It yields the protein CSAEQTPGETQYF.

This clonotype was counted ten times or more. The gene calls are TRBV12-3 or TRBV12-4 and TRBJ2-7; no clear D. The length of the CDR3 is 13 residues. Trimming shortened V by 7 bases and J by 4 bases, and 14 bases separated the two germline ends. CDR3: CASKLGGKYEQYF. Written as DNA, the CDR3 is TGTGCCAGCAAACTTGGTGGGAAGTACGAGCAGTACTTC.

This clonotype was observed at least ten times. V gene TRBV7-8 combines with J gene TRBJ2-6; D possibly uses TRBD1 or TRBD2 (5 bases each). This CDR3 has 17 residues. Germline CDR1 and CDR2: SGHVS and FQNEAQ. V was shortened by 1 base and J by 0 bases, with 10 bases between the two germline ends. CDR3 sequence reads: CASSLGGAYSGANVLTF. The CDR3 nucleotides are TGTGCCAGCAGCTTAGGAGGGGCCTACTCTGGGGCCAACGTCCTGACTTTC.

The CDR3 DNA is TGCGCCAGCAGCTCTACAGGGGCCTTCAACACCGGGGAGCTGTTTTTT. It encodes CASSSTGAFNTGELFF. The chain combines TRBV5-1 with TRBJ2-2, with TRBD1 identical over 7 bases. Germline V lookup: CDR1 SGHRS, CDR2 YFSETQ. The CDR3 is 16 residues long. The trim removed 3 bases at V and 2 bases at J, leaving 7 bases unmatched.

This clonotype occurred many times. The chain couples TRBV19 to TRBJ2-1; D call uncertain. Germline V lookup: CDR1 LNHDA, CDR2 SQIVND (reference sequence). The V end lost 4 bases, the J end lost 4 bases, and 11 bases lay between the germline ends. This CDR3 is 14 amino acids long. The CDR3 spells CASSTGTVYNEQFF. Here the CDR3 DNA reads TGTGCCAGTAGTACCGGTACTGTGTACAATGAGCAGTTCTTC.

This clonotype was observed at least ten times. The chain couples TRBV25-1 to TRBJ1-6; no definite D call. The CDR3 is 17 residues long. Germline CDR1 reads MGHDK; CDR2 reads SYGVNS. This chain's CDR3 is CAIVFVNLLLENSPLHF. DNA for the CDR3: TGTGCTATCGTTTTCGTGAACCTCCTGCTTGAGAATTCACCCCTCCACTTT.

This clonotype was observed at least ten times. The V gene is TRBV7-9, the J gene TRBJ2-5; D unresolved. The CDR3 runs to 15 residues. Germline CDR1 reads SEHNR; CDR2 reads FQNEAQ (reference sequence). The V end was cut by 5 bases, the J end by 1 base, with 14 bases between. CDR3 region: CASSSYKGTQETQYF. The DNA of the CDR3 is TGTGCCAGCAGCAGCTACAAGGGAACCCAAGAGACCCAGTACTTC.

The J gene is TRBJ1-1, the V gene TRBV9; TRBD1 is a possible D gene (6 bases). Looked up from germline, CDR1 is SGDLS and CDR2 is YYNGEE. V dropped 0 bases and J dropped 0 bases, with 9 bases sitting between them. The CDR3 consists of 15 residues. Here the CDR3 DNA reads TGTGCCAGCAGCGTAGGACAGGCTGTGAACACTGAAGCTTTCTTT. Its protein is CASSVGQAVNTEAFF.

This rearrangement joins TRBV25-1 to TRBJ1-5, with unresolved D. CDR1 is MGHDK and CDR2 is SYGVNS in the germline V gene. The CDR3 is 13 residues long. The V end was cut by 1 base, the J end by 4 bases, with 5 bases between. CDR3 sequence: CASSECLNQPQHF. CDR3 nucleotides: TGTGCCAGCAGTGAATGCTTGAATCAGCCCCAGCATTTT.

This chain's CDR3 is CSARTGTSGTDTQYF. In DNA form, the CDR3 reads TGCAGTGCTAGAACCGGGACTAGCGGCACAGATACGCAGTATTTT. The rearrangement uses TRBV20-1 and TRBJ2-3; 10 bases line up with TRBD2. Germline trimming cut 2 bases from V and 1 base from J; bases unmatched to any gene: 3. CDR1 and CDR2 (germline): DFQATT, SNEGSKA (reference sequence). This CDR3 has 15 amino acids.

This clonotype was counted at least ten times. The chain recombines TRBV28 with TRBJ2-4, with D unclear. Germline values: CDR1 MDHEN, CDR2 SYDVKM. Trimming pared 2 bases from V and 13 bases from J, leaving 15 bases between. The CDR3 extends over 13 amino acids. CDR3 amino acids: CASSLESRWFQYF. DNA for the CDR3: TGTGCCAGCAGTTTAGAGTCCCGTTGGTTCCAGTACTTC.

V and J are TRBV5-1 and TRBJ1-5; D unresolved. This CDR3 contains 13 residues. CDR1 SGHRS and CDR2 YFSETQ come from the germline V gene. Deletions cut 1 base from V and 4 bases from J, with 6 bases between. CDR3 sequence: CASSLQLNQPQHF. CDR3 coding DNA: TGCGCCAGCAGCTTGCAACTGAATCAGCCCCAGCATTTT.

There are many counts of this clonotype. This chain links TRBV6-5 with TRBJ2-2; TRBD2 matches 8 bases. Germline V lookup: CDR1 MNHEY, CDR2 SVGAGI. V was clipped by 7 bases and J by 7 bases; unmatched bases: 8. The CDR3 consists of 14 residues. Written as DNA, the CDR3 is TGTGCCAGCAACCGGGGGGGCGTGGGCGGGGAGCTGTTTTTT. Translating it yields CASNRGGVGGELFF.

This clonotype appeared a few times. A much larger clone differs from this one at a single base, so this may be a read error. The chain joins TRBV7-3 to TRBJ1-1; D is ambiguous. Trimming removed 2 bases at V and 1 base at J, with 5 bases between. The CDR3 contains 13 residues. Germline CDR1 and CDR2: SGHTA and FQGTGA. In DNA form, the CDR3 reads TGTGCCAGCAGCTTATTGACGAACACTGAAGCTTTCTTT. Residues: CASSLLTNTEAFF.